This paragraph reports one TCR beta chain. Its specificity is unknown. The data stem from a study of blood T cells in healthy people across ages. Study findings and constraints: Older individuals had lower TCR beta diversity per million T cells (the decline was roughly linear). Fewer expanded clones and more diversity marked long-lived versus aged donors.

Combining a sample-barcoded 5' primer with a J-beta primer mix, a second PCR ran for about 6 to 12 cycles. TCRdb redid the calling of the 5' RACE reads with MiXCR, one entry per CDR3 protein. This table holds approximately 600,000 distinct CDR3 sequences, 58% found once. V trimming: 6 bases; J trimming: 4 bases; junction bases outside the gene matches: 5. Per the germline V gene, CDR1 is ENHRY and CDR2 is SYGVKD. The CDR3 spans 14 residues. The chain employs TRBV10-3 and TRBJ2-5, with 10 bases aligning to TRBD2. The receptor's source is a man in his sixties in good health. Sequenced material: blood. The CDR3 loop is CAIRASGGGETQYF. CDR3 DNA: TGTGCCATCAGGGCTAGCGGGGGTGGAGAGACCCAGTACTTC.